These 28 T cell receptor beta chains were all obtained from the same sample, sequenced in a study of cytomegalovirus exposure and HLA in healthy donors. PCR was performed using 60 Vbeta and 13 Jbeta primers. Produced via immunoSEQ multiplex PCR; TCRdb's table is partial and in-frame only. The repertoire holds about 170,000 clones, with approximately 71% as singletons. Sequencing input: PBMCs. The source is a woman younger than 35 in good health and CMV-seropositive.

V usage is TRBV28 and J usage is TRBJ1-1; D is perhaps TRBD1 (5 bases). The CDR3 has 13 residues. The germline V and J ends were trimmed by 11 bases and 4 bases, with 17 bases remaining between them. Germline V gives CDR1 MDHEN, CDR2 SYDVKM. CDR3 sequence reads: CAVSAGGSTEAFF. The CDR3 nucleotides are TGTGCCGTAAGCGCTGGGGGGAGCACTGAAGCTTTCTTT.

This clone was seen only a few times. The genes are TRBV7-2 and TRBJ2-7, with D perhaps TRBD1 (7 bases). The CDR3 spans 14 residues. The ends were cut back, 4 bases at V and 3 bases at J, with 13 bases in the middle. Looked up from germline, CDR1 is SGHTA and CDR2 is FQGNSA. The chain's CDR3 is CASSSLRGDYEQYF. In DNA, the CDR3 is TGTGCCAGCAGCTCCCTCAGGGGGGACTACGAGCAGTACTTC.

This chain connects TRBV5-1 to TRBJ2-7, with 9 bases that match TRBD1. Germline trimming cut 3 bases from V and 4 bases from J; bases unmatched to any gene: 11. Germline lookup yields CDR1 SGHRS and CDR2 YFSETQ. The CDR3 is 16 residues long. The DNA for the CDR3 is TGCGCCAGCAGCTCGGGGGAACAGGGGGCGCGTTACGAGCAGTACTTC. This translates into CASSSGEQGARYEQYF.

This clone showed up just once. The rearrangement uses TRBV13 and TRBJ2-6; possibly TRBD1 for D (6 bases). The germline gives CDR1 PRHDT, CDR2 FYEKMQ (reference sequence). Trimming removed 2 bases at V and 3 bases at J, with 17 bases between. The CDR3 is 18 amino acids. In DNA form, the CDR3 reads TGTGCCAGCAGCTTACAGGGGCAGGCCGAGAGTGGGGCCAACGTCCTGACTTTC. Its protein is CASSLQGQAESGANVLTF.

The rearrangement joins TRBV4-3 to TRBJ2-6; the D gene is possibly TRBD1 (5 bases). The CDR3 contains 17 residues. V was cut by 0 bases and J by 1 base, with 10 bases left in between. Germline V lookup: CDR1 LGHNA, CDR2 YSLEER. The CDR3 DNA follows: TGCGCCAGCAGCCAAGACGGAGACAGTTCTGGGGCCAACGTCCTGACTTTC. Encoded protein: CASSQDGDSSGANVLTF.

The chain is built from TRBV6-5 and TRBJ1-1; D ambiguous. With 4 bases removed from V and 5 bases from J, the gap between germline ends came to 11 bases. This CDR3 has 13 residues. Germline CDR1 MNHEY, CDR2 SVGAGI. The chain's CDR3 is CASSSTWRTEAFF. CDR3 in DNA: TGTGCCAGCAGTTCCACCTGGAGAACTGAAGCTTTCTTT.

V gene TRBV7-2 combines with J gene TRBJ1-5, with 10 bases identical to TRBD1. The germline CDR1 and CDR2 sequences are SGHTA and FQGNSA. J lost 0 bases, V lost 6 bases, and 5 bases had no gene match. The CDR3 extends over 16 amino acids. CDR3 sequence reads: CASSSGQGFSNQPQHF. DNA for the CDR3: TGTGCCAGCAGTTCGGGACAGGGGTTTAGCAATCAGCCCCAGCATTTT.

J is TRBJ2-7 and V is TRBV20-1; D uncertain. CDR1 and CDR2 (germline): DFQATT, SNEGSKA (reference sequence). Trimming pared 4 bases from V and 5 bases from J, leaving 9 bases between. CDR3 length: 11 amino acids. CDR3 region: CSATTLNEQYF. CDR3 nucleotide sequence: TGCAGTGCTACAACCCTAAACGAGCAGTACTTC.

This sequence joins TRBV6-1 and TRBJ1-2; no reliable D call. V was clipped by 3 bases and J by 3 bases, with 14 bases between them. Germline V gives CDR1 MNHNS, CDR2 SASEGT. The CDR3 extends over 15 amino acids. This CDR3 is CASSDRKLIDYGYTF. CDR3 DNA: TGTGCCAGCAGTGACAGGAAGCTAATCGACTATGGCTACACCTTC.

The chain has TRBV7-9 and TRBJ1-4; tentative D call: TRBD1 (5 bases). Germline V lookup: CDR1 SEHNR, CDR2 FQNEAQ (reference sequence). The V end lost 1 base, the J end lost 6 bases, and 12 bases lay between the germline ends. The CDR3 is 15 amino acids. The CDR3 DNA follows: TGTGCCAGCAGCTTAGTGGCAGGGCTAGATGAAAAACTGTTTTTT. Its protein is CASSLVAGLDEKLFF. Combining the CDR3 with reference TRBV7-9 and TRBJ1-4 gives the whole variable domain DTGVSQNPRHKITKRGQNVTFRCDPISEHNRLYWYRQTLGQGPEFLTYFQNEAQLEKSRLLSDRFSAERPKGSFSTLEIQRTEQGDSAMYLCASSLVAGLDEKLFFGSGTQLSVL.

The chain has TRBV6-5 and TRBJ1-6, with 9 bases fitting TRBD1. Trimming removed 2 bases from V and 7 bases from J; junction bases left unmatched: 3. The CDR3 loop spans 15 amino acids. Germline V CDR1 and CDR2: MNHEY, SVGAGI. The CDR3 region has the DNA TGTGCCAGCAGTTACAGCGGGACAGGGAATTCACCCCTCCACTTT. Protein sequence: CASSYSGTGNSPLHF.

V and J are TRBV5-8 and TRBJ2-3; TRBD1 might be the D (8 bases). Germline V gene sequence: CDR1 SGHTS, CDR2 YDEGEE. The CDR3 loop spans 15 amino acids. With 5 bases removed from V and 1 base from J, the gap between germline ends came to 14 bases. This CDR3 is CASRGQGGGTDTQYF. CDR3 DNA: TGTGCCAGCAGAGGACAGGGAGGGGGCACAGATACGCAGTATTTT.

This clone was seen only a few times. The rearrangement uses TRBV4-1 and TRBJ2-5; weak D call: TRBD2 (6 bases). The germline CDR1 and CDR2 sequences are MGHRA and YSYEKL. The CDR3 runs 16 residues. V lost 4 bases to trimming and J lost 1 base, with 16 bases between them. The CDR3 DNA follows: TGCGCCAGCAGCCCACCGGGCCAGGGACTCCAAGAGACCCAGTACTTC. This translates into CASSPPGQGLQETQYF.

The gene calls are TRBV5-4 and TRBJ1-2, with 7 bases identical to TRBD1. The germline CDR1 and CDR2 sequences are SGHNT and YYREEE (reference sequence). This CDR3 contains 14 residues. V lost 0 bases and J lost 8; bases outside the gene matches: 7. CDR3 in amino acids: CASSLERGRNGYTF. The CDR3 DNA is TGTGCCAGCAGCTTGGAGAGGGGGCGGAACGGCTACACCTTC.

The chain couples TRBV4-1 to TRBJ1-2, with D unresolved. V lost 0 bases, J lost 4 bases, and 15 bases lay in between. CDR3 length equals 16 residues. The germline V gene encodes CDR1 MGHRA and CDR2 YSYEKL. The CDR3 is CASSQDAGSSGYGYTF. The CDR3 DNA is TGCGCCAGCAGCCAAGATGCCGGGTCCAGCGGCTATGGCTACACCTTC.

This sequence joins TRBV9 and TRBJ1-2; no clear D gene. Germline loops: CDR1 SGDLS, CDR2 YYNGEE. CDR3 length equals 14 residues. V lost 4 bases and J lost 7, with 17 bases in between. CDR3 protein: CASSHYYSVGGYTF. CDR3 in DNA: TGTGCCAGCAGCCACTATTATTCGGTAGGTGGCTACACCTTC. Combining the CDR3 with reference TRBV9 and TRBJ1-2 gives the whole variable domain DSGVTQTPKHLITATGQRVTLRCSPRSGDLSVYWYQQSLDQGLQFLIQYYNGEERAKGNILERFSAQQFPDLHSELNLSSLELGDSALYFCASSHYYSVGGYTFGSGTRLTVV.

The chain recombines TRBV7-9 with TRBJ2-1; 11 nucleotides match TRBD2. This CDR3 is built from 15 residues. The germline CDR1 and CDR2 sequences are SEHNR and FQNEAQ (reference sequence). The V and J ends lost 11 bases and 5 bases, in that order; junction bases with no gene match: 11. The CDR3 loop reads CAVRLAGGRHNEQFF. The CDR3 nucleotides read TGTGCCGTCAGGTTAGCGGGGGGGCGACACAATGAGCAGTTCTTC.

There are a few counts of this clone. The V and J genes are TRBV5-4 and TRBJ1-1; TRBD1 matches 7 bases. This CDR3 is built from 15 residues. V was clipped by 4 bases and J by 1 base; unmatched bases: 7. Germline CDR1 and CDR2: SGHNT and YYREEE (reference sequence). CDR3 loop: CASSRGQLRNTEAFF. The CDR3 coding sequence is TGTGCCAGCAGCAGGGGACAGCTAAGGAACACTGAAGCTTTCTTT.

The V call is TRBV9, the J call TRBJ1-2, with a weak D call TRBD1 (6 bases). In germline, CDR1 is SGDLS, CDR2 YYNGEE. This CDR3 contains 14 residues. V lost 3 bases, J lost 8 bases, and 17 bases lay in between. The CDR3, as DNA: TGTGCCAGCAGCGGCGACCCGATGAGGGGGGGCTACACCTTC. This translates into CASSGDPMRGGYTF.

V and J are TRBV6-5 and TRBJ1-1; weak D call: TRBD1 (6 bases). Germline CDR1 and CDR2: MNHEY and SVGAGI. V was pared by 5 bases and J by 1 base, with 11 bases between. The CDR3 sequence is 14 residues long. The CDR3 is CASSGGHWNTEAFF. In DNA form, the CDR3 reads TGTGCCAGCAGTGGGGGACACTGGAACACTGAAGCTTTCTTT.

This sequence joins TRBV6-6 and TRBJ1-2; D is possibly TRBD1 (6 bases). This CDR3 has 14 residues. From germline, CDR1 is MNHNY and CDR2 SVGAGI (reference sequence). Trimming cost V 6 bases and J 4 bases, with 15 bases left between them. The CDR3 sequence is CASRSSGAPYGYTF. The CDR3 DNA follows: TGTGCCAGCAGATCTTCAGGGGCGCCCTATGGCTACACCTTC.

The chain recombines TRBV27 with TRBJ2-7; D is possibly TRBD1 (5 bases). Trimming left V 3 bases short and J 3 bases short, with 6 bases between. CDR1 MNHEY and CDR2 SMNVEV come from the germline V gene (reference sequence). The CDR3 is made up of 12 amino acids. This CDR3 reads CASSFTGYEQYF. The CDR3 bases are TGTGCCAGCAGTTTTACAGGCTACGAGCAGTACTTC.

This chain uses TRBV28 with TRBJ2-5, with 7 bases matching TRBD2. The CDR3 has 15 amino acids. V was clipped by 8 bases and J by 0 bases; unmatched bases: 9. The germline V gene has CDR1 MDHEN and CDR2 SYDVKM. The CDR3 loop reads CASLKGAGHQETQYF. The CDR3 bases are TGTGCCAGCCTTAAGGGAGCGGGGCACCAAGAGACCCAGTACTTC.

This clone turned up a few times. This chain uses TRBV12-1 with TRBJ2-5; no DNA check was done on the table's D call, TRBD1. The end of the DNA aligns better with TRBJ2-7, so the J call may be wrong. TRBV12-1 is annotated as a pseudogene. The CDR3 loop spans 13 amino acids. The CDR3 here is CASSFGGHYEQYF. As DNA, the CDR3 is TGTGCCAGCAGCTTTGGGGGACATTACGAGCAGTACTTC.

The CDR3 DNA is TGCGCCAGCAGCTCCTGGGTCCTAGCGGGCGAGCAGTACTTC. Translated: CASSSWVLAGEQYF. This chain connects TRBV5-1 to TRBJ2-7; TRBD2 aligns across 8 bases. Looked up from germline, CDR1 is SGHRS and CDR2 is YFSETQ. The CDR3 spans 14 residues. The J segment lost 6 bases and the V segment lost 3 bases, leaving 8 bases of the junction unmatched.

In this sample, this clone turned up a few times. The gene calls are TRBV29-1 and TRBJ2-4; TRBD1 agrees at 7 bases. J gave up 10 bases and V 0 bases, and 12 bases lay outside the gene matches. The germline gives CDR1 SQVTM, CDR2 ANQGSEA. The CDR3 is 15 amino acids. For the CDR3, the DNA is TGCAGCGTTGAAGATCTGGAGACAGGGCTTCGGATTCAGTACTTC. Its translation is CSVEDLETGLRIQYF.

This clone was counted a single time. V gene TRBV5-6 combines with J gene TRBJ2-1; 8 positions match TRBD1. CDR3 length: 15 residues. With V trimmed by 2 bases and J by 6 bases, 7 bases remained unmatched. Germline CDR1 and CDR2: SGHDT and YYEEEE. The DNA of the CDR3 is TGTGCCAGCAGCTTAGGTCAGGGGGCAGGCAATGAGCAGTTCTTC. It is translated as CASSLGQGAGNEQFF.

The gene calls are TRBV6-5 and TRBJ2-5; D may be TRBD2 (7 bases). CDR1 and CDR2 from the germline V gene are MNHEY and SVGAGI. CDR3 length equals 13 residues. With 8 bases removed from V and 7 bases from J, the gap between germline ends came to 17 bases. The CDR3 loop reads CASGGALKGTQYF. The CDR3 nucleotides are TGTGCCAGCGGGGGGGCGCTAAAAGGGACCCAGTACTTC.